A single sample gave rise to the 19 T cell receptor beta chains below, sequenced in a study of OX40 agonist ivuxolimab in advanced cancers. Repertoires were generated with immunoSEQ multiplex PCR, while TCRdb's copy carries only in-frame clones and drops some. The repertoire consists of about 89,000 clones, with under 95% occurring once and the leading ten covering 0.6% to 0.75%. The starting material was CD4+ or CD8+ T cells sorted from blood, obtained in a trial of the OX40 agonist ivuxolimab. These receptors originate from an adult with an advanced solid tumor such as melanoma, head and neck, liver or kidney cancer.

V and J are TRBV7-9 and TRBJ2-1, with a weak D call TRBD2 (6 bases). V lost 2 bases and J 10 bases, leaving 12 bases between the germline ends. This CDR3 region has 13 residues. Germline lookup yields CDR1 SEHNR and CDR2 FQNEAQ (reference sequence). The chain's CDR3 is CASSLIGAGEQFF. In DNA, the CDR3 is TGTGCCAGCAGCTTAATAGGGGCGGGGGAGCAGTTCTTC.

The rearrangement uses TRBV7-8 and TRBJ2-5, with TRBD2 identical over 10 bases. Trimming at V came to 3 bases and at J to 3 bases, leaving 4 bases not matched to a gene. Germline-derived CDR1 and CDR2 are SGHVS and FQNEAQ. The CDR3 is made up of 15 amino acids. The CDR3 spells CASSFTAGGEETQYF. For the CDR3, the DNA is TGTGCCAGCAGCTTTACAGCGGGGGGGGAAGAGACCCAGTACTTC.

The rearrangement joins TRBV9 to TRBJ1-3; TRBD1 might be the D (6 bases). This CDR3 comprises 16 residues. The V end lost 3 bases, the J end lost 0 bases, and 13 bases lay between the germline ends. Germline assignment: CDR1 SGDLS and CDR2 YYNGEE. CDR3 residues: CASSARTGNSGNTIYF. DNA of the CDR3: TGTGCCAGCAGCGCCCGTACAGGGAACTCTGGAAACACCATATATTTT. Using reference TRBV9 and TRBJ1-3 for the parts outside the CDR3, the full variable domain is DSGVTQTPKHLITATGQRVTLRCSPRSGDLSVYWYQQSLDQGLQFLIQYYNGEERAKGNILERFSAQQFPDLHSELNLSSLELGDSALYFCASSARTGNSGNTIYFGEGSWLTVV.

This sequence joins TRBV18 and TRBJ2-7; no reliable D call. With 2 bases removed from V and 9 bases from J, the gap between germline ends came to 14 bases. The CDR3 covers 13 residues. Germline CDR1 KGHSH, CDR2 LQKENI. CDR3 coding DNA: TGTGCCAGCTCACCAGACGTAAAAAGAGGGCAGTACTTC. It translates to CASSPDVKRGQYF.

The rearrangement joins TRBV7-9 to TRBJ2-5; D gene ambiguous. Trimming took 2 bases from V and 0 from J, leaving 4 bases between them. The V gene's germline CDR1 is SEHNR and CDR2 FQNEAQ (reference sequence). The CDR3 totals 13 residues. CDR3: CASSLTNQETQYF. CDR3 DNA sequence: TGTGCCAGCAGCTTAACTAACCAAGAGACCCAGTACTTC.

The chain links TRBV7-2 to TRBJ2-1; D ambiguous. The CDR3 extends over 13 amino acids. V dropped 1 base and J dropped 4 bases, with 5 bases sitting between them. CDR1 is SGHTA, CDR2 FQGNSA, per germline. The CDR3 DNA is TGTGCCAGCAGCTTAGTTCCGTACAATGAGCAGTTCTTC. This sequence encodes CASSLVPYNEQFF.

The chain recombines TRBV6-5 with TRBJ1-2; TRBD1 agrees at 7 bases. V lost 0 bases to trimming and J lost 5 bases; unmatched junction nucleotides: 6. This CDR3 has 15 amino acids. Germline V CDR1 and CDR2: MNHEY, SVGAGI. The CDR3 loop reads CASSYSATGTYGYTF. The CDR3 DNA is TGTGCCAGCAGTTACTCGGCGACAGGGACTTATGGCTACACCTTC.

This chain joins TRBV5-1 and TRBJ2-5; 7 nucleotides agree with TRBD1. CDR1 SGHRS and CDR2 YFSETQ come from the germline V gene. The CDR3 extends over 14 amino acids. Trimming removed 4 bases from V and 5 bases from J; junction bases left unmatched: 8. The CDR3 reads CASSRDSLAETQYF. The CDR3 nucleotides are TGCGCCAGCAGCCGGGACAGCCTGGCGGAGACCCAGTACTTC.

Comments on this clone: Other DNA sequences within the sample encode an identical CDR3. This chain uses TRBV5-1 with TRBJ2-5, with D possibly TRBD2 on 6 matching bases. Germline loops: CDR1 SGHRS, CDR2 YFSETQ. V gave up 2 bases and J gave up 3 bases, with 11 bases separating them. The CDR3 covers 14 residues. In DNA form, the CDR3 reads TGCGCCAGCAGCTTAACCGGGACTGAAGAGACCCAGTACTTC. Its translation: CASSLTGTEETQYF.

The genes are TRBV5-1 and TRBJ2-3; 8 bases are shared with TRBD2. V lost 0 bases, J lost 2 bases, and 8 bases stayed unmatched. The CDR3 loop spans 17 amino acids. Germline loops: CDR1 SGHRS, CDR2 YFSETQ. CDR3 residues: CASSLGIAGIYTDTQYF. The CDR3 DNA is TGCGCCAGCAGCTTGGGCATAGCGGGGATATACACAGATACGCAGTATTTT.

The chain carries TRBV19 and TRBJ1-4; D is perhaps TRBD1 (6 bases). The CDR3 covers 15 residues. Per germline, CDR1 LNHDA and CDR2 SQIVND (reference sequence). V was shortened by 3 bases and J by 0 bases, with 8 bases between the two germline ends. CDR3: CASSMRGATNEKLFF. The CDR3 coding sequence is TGTGCCAGTAGTATGAGGGGGGCAACTAATGAAAAACTGTTTTTT.

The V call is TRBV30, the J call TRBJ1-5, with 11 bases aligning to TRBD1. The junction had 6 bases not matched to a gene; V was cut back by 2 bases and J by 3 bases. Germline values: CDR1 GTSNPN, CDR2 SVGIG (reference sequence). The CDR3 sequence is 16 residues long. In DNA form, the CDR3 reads TGTGCCTGGAGTAAAGGGACAGGGGGGATCAATCAGCCCCAGCATTTT. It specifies CAWSKGTGGINQPQHF. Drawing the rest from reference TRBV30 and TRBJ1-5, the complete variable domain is SQTIHQWPATLVQPVGSPLSLECTVEGTSNPNLYWYRQAAGRGLQLLFYSVGIGQISSEVPQNLSASRPQDRQFILSSKKLLLSDSGFYLCAWSKGTGGINQPQHFGDGTRLSIL.

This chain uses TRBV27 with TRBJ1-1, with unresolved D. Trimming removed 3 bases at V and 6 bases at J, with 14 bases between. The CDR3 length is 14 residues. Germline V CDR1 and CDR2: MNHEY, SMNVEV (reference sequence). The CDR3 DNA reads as TGTGCCAGCAGTTTTCTCATGGGTTCGGCTGAAGCTTTCTTT. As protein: CASSFLMGSAEAFF.

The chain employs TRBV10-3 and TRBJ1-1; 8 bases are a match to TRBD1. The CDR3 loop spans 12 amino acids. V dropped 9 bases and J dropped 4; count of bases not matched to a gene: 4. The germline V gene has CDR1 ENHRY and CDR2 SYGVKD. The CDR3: CAMGQVSTEAFF. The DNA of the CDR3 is TGTGCCATGGGACAGGTTAGCACTGAAGCTTTCTTT.

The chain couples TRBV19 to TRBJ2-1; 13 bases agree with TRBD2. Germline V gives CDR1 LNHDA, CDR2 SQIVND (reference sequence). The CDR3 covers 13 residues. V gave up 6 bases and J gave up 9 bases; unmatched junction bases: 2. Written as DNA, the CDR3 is TGTGCCAGTAGGGGGACTAGCGGGACTGAGCAGTTCTTC. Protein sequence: CASRGTSGTEQFF.

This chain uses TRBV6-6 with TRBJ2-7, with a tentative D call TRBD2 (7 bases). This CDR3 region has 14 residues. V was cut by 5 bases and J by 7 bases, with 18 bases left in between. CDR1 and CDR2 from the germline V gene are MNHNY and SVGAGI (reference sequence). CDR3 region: CASSPDWRGLEQYF. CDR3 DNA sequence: TGTGCCAGCAGTCCCGACTGGCGGGGGCTTGAGCAGTACTTC.

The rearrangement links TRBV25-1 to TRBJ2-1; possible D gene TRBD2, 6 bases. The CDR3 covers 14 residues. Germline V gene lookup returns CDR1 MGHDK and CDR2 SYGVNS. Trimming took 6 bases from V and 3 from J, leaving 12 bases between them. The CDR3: CASRYGGNYNEQFF. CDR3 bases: TGTGCCAGCAGGTACGGGGGAAACTACAATGAGCAGTTCTTC.

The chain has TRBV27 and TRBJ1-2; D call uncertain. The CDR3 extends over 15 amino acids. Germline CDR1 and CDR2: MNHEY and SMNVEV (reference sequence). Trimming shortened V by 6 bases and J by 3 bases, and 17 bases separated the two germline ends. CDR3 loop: CASRSRPSWDYGYTF. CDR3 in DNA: TGTGCCAGCAGATCCCGACCGTCCTGGGACTATGGCTACACCTTC.

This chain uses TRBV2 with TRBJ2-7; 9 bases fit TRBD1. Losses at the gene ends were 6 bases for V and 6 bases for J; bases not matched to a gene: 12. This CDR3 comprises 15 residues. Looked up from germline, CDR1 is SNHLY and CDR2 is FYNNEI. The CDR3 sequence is CASSDRDREIGEQYF. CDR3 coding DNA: TGTGCCAGCAGCGATCGGGACAGGGAAATTGGCGAGCAGTACTTC.